The T cell receptor beta chain under discussion was sequenced for a study of metastatic and nonmetastatic thyroid tumors. Study summary: Repertoires were compared across blood and tumor or nodule tissue from malignant and benign thyroid patients.

TCRdb re-processed the PCR reads through MiXCR. The table records about 30,000 clones, under 14% of them present only once. Ahead of thyroid surgery, no patient had received treatment of any kind. Sample share makes this clone medium-sized. The antigen remains undetermined. The CDR3 is 12 residues long. The germline V gene encodes CDR1 MNHEY and CDR2 SVGEGT. V was clipped by 4 bases and J by 7 bases, with 11 bases between them. Study findings and constraints: Malignant thyroid tumors reportedly had TCR beta diversity that was significantly higher than in benign nodules, in blood and tumor.

Sequences were obtained from blood. The receptor was isolated from a female donor with papillary thyroid cancer or a benign thyroid nodule (not recorded which). Some clones in this sample may be carry-over from other donors' samples. The rearrangement joins TRBV6-2 or TRBV6-3 to TRBJ2-7; D is unclear. CDR3 DNA sequence: TGTGCCAGCAGTTCTCCCGTACGGGAGCAGTACTTC. Translated, it gives CASSSPVREQYF.